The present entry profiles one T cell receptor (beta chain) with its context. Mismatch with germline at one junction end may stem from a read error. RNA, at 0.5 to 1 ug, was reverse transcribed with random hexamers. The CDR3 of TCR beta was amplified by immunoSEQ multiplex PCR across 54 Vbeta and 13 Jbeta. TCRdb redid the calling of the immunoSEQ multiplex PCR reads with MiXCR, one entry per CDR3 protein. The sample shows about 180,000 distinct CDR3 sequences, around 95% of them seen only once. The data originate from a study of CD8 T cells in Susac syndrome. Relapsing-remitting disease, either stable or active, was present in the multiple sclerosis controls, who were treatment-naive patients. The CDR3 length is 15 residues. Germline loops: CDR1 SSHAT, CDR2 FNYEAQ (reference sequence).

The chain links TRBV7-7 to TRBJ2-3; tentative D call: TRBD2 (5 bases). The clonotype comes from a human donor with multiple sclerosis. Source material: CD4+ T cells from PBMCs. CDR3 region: CASSSDIGGTDTQYF. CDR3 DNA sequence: TGTGCTAGCAGCTCCGACATCGGGGGCACAGATACGCAGTATTTT. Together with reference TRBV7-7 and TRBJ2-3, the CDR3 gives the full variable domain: GAGVSQSPRYKVTKRGQDVTLRCDPISSHATLYWYQQALGQGPEFLTYFNYEAQPDKSGLPSDRFSAERPEGSISTLTIQRTEQRDSAMYRCASSSDIGGTDTQYFGPGTRLTVL.